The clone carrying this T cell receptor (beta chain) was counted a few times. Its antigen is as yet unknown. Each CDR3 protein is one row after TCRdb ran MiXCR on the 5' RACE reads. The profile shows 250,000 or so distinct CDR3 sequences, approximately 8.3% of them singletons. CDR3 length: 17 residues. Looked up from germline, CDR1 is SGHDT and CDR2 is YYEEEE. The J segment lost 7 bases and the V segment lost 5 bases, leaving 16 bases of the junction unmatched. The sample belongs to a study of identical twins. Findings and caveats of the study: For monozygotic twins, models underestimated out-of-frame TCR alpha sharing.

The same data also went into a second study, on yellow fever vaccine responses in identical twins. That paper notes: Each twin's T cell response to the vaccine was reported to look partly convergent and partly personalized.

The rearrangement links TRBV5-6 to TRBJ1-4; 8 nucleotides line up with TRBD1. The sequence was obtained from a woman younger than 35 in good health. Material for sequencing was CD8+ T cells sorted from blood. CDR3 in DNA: TGTGCCAGCAGTCCGGGACAGGACCCCCCAGAGGTTGAAAAACTGTTTTTT. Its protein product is CASSPGQDPPEVEKLFF.